The sample holds many counts of the clone carrying this T cell receptor beta chain. Antigen specificity is unknown. These data originate in a study of CD8 T cells in ankylosing spondylitis. Study findings and constraints: From matched ankylosing spondylitis synovial fluid, disease-linked clones were reportedly recovered at significantly enriched levels. Within peripheral blood, clones linked to disease were CD8+ and relatively rare. Typical of ankylosing spondylitis blood, it appeared, was a TCR beta motif of several highly homologous variants.

Library preparation for TCR beta used quantitative 5'-RACE with molecular barcodes. TCRdb itself ran the 5' RACE reads through MiXCR, one entry per CDR3 protein. In the table there are about 340,000 distinct CDR3 sequences, over 12% of which are singletons. The J segment lost 2 bases and the V segment lost 5 bases, leaving 14 bases of the junction unmatched. Germline V gives CDR1 DFQATT, CDR2 SNEGSKA (reference sequence). This CDR3 has 16 residues. Sequencing input: blood, either unsorted or a sorted T cell fraction (not recorded which). This chain joins TRBV20-1 and TRBJ2-5, with TRBD2 identical over 7 bases. The clonotype was recovered from a male donor with ankylosing spondylitis or in good health (not recorded which). CDR3 in amino acids: CSAFLAIGGGQETQYF. CDR3 sequence (DNA): TGCAGTGCTTTCCTAGCTATCGGGGGAGGGCAAGAGACCCAGTACTTC.